The 25 T cell receptor beta chains given below trace back to one sample, sequenced in a study of blood T cells in healthy people across ages. The authors ran a second PCR of about 6 to 11 cycles using a sample-barcoded 5' primer and a J-beta primer mix. TCRdb recomputed calls from the 5' RACE reads with MiXCR, one row per CDR3 protein. The table includes approximately 810,000 distinct CDR3 sequences, around 26% detected once. The sequencing input was blood. These receptor sequences come from a woman over 75 in good health.

This clonotype has at least ten counts. This CDR3 is CASSSRGNYGYTF. DNA of the CDR3: TGTGCCAGCAGCTCCCGGGGAAACTATGGCTACACCTTC. V and J are TRBV7-2 and TRBJ1-2; no reliable D call. V lost 4 bases and J 2 bases, leaving 8 bases between the germline ends. The CDR3 runs 13 residues. Germline loops: CDR1 SGHTA, CDR2 FQGNSA. Filled out from reference TRBV7-2 and TRBJ1-2, the complete variable domain reads GAGVSQSPSNKVTEKGKDVELRCDPISGHTALYWYRQSLGQGLEFLIYFQGNSAPDKSGLPSDRFSAERTGGSVSTLTIQRTQQEDSAVYLCASSSRGNYGYTFGSGTRLTVV.

Worth noting for this clonotype: The junction does not match germline at one end; this may be a read error. The chain carries TRBV5-6 and TRBJ1-5, with D tentatively TRBD1 (6 bases). This CDR3 region has 15 residues. The germline CDR1 and CDR2 sequences are SGHDT and YYEEEE. The CDR3 DNA is TGTGTCAGCAGCTTGAGGCAGGGGTTTAATCAGCCCCAGCATTTT. Translating gives CVSSLRQGFNQPQHF.

The table lists this clonotype with many counts. This chain joins TRBV14 and TRBJ2-7, with TRBD1 matching over 7 bases. J was trimmed by 2 bases and V by 4 bases; bases with no gene match: 5. The germline V gene encodes CDR1 SGHDN and CDR2 FVKESK. The CDR3 runs to 14 residues. The CDR3 loop reads CASSLGQVTYEQYF. CDR3 in DNA: TGTGCCAGCAGCCTCGGACAGGTTACCTACGAGCAGTACTTC.

The chain has TRBV12-3 or TRBV12-4 and TRBJ2-4; 9 bases fit TRBD2. The J call could be wrong; TRBJ2-7 is a better fit for the DNA end. The CDR3 runs to 15 residues. Here the CDR3 reads CASSLEGTSRYEQYF. CDR3 coding DNA: TGTGCCAGCAGTTTAGAGGGGACTAGCAGGTACGAGCAGTACTTC.

A few counts support this clonotype. The chain links TRBV6-6 to TRBJ1-6, with 7 bases aligning to TRBD1. Germline CDR1 is MNHNY and CDR2 is SVGAGI (reference sequence). The V and J ends lost 6 bases and 7 bases, in that order; junction bases with no gene match: 12. CDR3 size: 16 residues. CDR3 loop: CASSTGAGIENSPLHF. CDR3 nucleotide sequence: TGTGCCAGCAGCACAGGGGCAGGGATAGAAAATTCACCCCTCCACTTT.

This chain links TRBV6-6 with TRBJ1-1; D remains ambiguous. The CDR3 sequence is 16 residues long. Germline CDR1 and CDR2: MNHNY and SVGAGI (reference sequence). Trimming took 0 bases from V and 0 from J, leaving 11 bases between them. DNA of the CDR3: TGTGCCAGCAGTTACTCCCAGGAGTCCATGAACACTGAAGCTTTCTTT. It specifies CASSYSQESMNTEAFF.

Concerning this clonotype itself: This may be a read error: a much more frequent sequence differs by one nucleotide. This sequence joins TRBV6-2 or TRBV6-3 and TRBJ1-1; the D gene is possibly TRBD1 (5 bases). CDR1 is MNHEY and CDR2 is SVGEGT in the germline V gene. This CDR3 has 14 amino acids. CDR3 amino acids: CASRRDGLNTESFF. In DNA, the CDR3 is TGTGCCAGCAGGAGGGACGGCTTGAACACTGAATCTTTCTTT.

This clonotype showed up many times. The rearrangement uses TRBV10-2 and TRBJ2-5; D remains ambiguous. V lost 7 bases and J 4 bases, leaving 4 bases between the germline ends. The CDR3 has 10 amino acids. CDR1 is WSHSY, CDR2 SAAADI, per germline. The chain's CDR3 is CASNRETQYF. DNA for the CDR3: TGCGCCAGCAATAGAGAGACCCAGTACTTC.

This clonotype has a handful of counts. J is TRBJ2-5 and V is TRBV11-3; 15 positions match TRBD2. Germline V CDR1 and CDR2: SGHNT, YENEEA. Unmatched junction bases numbered 5, after V lost 5 bases and J lost 1 base. The CDR3 is 17 residues long. Written as DNA, the CDR3 is TGTGCCAGCAGCGCGGGACTAGCGGGGGGCTCCCAAGAGACCCAGTACTTC. Protein sequence: CASSAGLAGGSQETQYF. Full variable domain (outside the CDR3, taken from reference TRBV11-3 and TRBJ2-5): EAGVVQSPRYKIIEKKQPVAFWCNPISGHNTLYWYLQNLGQGPELLIRYENEEAVDDSQLPKDRFSAERLKGVDSTLKIQPAELGDSAVYLCASSAGLAGGSQETQYFGPGTRLLVL.

This clonotype was detected only a few times. The J gene is TRBJ2-7, the V gene TRBV12-3 or TRBV12-4; D ambiguous. The CDR3 is 12 amino acids. Trimming cost V 0 bases and J 5 bases, with 5 bases left between them. The CDR3 spells CASSLALDEQYF. The CDR3 bases are TGTGCCAGCAGTTTAGCGCTCGACGAGCAGTACTTC.

This clonotype was seen just once. A read error may produce the germline difference seen at one junction end. The chain is built from TRBV6-1 and TRBJ2-7; D is unresolved. This CDR3 is 14 amino acids long. Germline V lookup: CDR1 MNHNS, CDR2 SASEGT. The CDR3 sequence: CASSEVTFYYEQYF. Here the CDR3 DNA reads TGTGCCAGCAGCGAAGTCACTTTTTACTACGAGCAGTACTTC.

Comments on this clonotype: A junction boundary mismatches the germline segment, possibly from a read error. J is TRBJ2-1 and V is TRBV13; TRBD2 matches at 9 bases. Germline V gene sequence: CDR1 PRHDT, CDR2 FYEKMQ (reference sequence). The CDR3 is made up of 13 amino acids. The CDR3 is CVSSLTSGYEQFF. CDR3 DNA sequence: TGTGTCAGCAGCCTGACTAGCGGCTATGAGCAGTTCTTC.

On this clonotype: Since a much larger clone is just one base distant, this may be a read error. The V call is TRBV7-9, the J call TRBJ1-1; D is ambiguous. The CDR3 contains 14 residues. The germline gives CDR1 SEHNR, CDR2 FQNEAQ (reference sequence). The CDR3 protein is CASNLDGYNTEAFF. CDR3 coding DNA: TGTGCCAGCAACTTAGATGGGTACAACACTGAAGCTTTCTTT.

The gene calls are TRBV7-2 and TRBJ2-1; maybe TRBD2 (6 bases). With 2 bases removed from V and 10 bases from J, the gap between germline ends came to 12 bases. CDR1 SGHTA and CDR2 FQGNSA come from the germline V gene. The CDR3 contains 13 residues. The CDR3 nucleotides read TGTGCCAGCAGCTTATTTTGGGGAGGCGAGCAGTTCTTC. It specifies CASSLFWGGEQFF. Supplemented by reference TRBV7-2 and TRBJ2-1, the full variable domain reads GAGVSQSPSNKVTEKGKDVELRCDPISGHTALYWYRQSLGQGLEFLIYFQGNSAPDKSGLPSDRFSAERTGGSVSTLTIQRTQQEDSAVYLCASSLFWGGEQFFGPGTRLTVL.

This clonotype was detected many times. The chain employs TRBV6-1 and TRBJ2-5, with 7 nucleotides matching TRBD1. The CDR3 totals 15 residues. Germline CDR1 reads MNHNS; CDR2 reads SASEGT. Trimming at V came to 3 bases and at J to 4 bases, leaving 8 bases not matched to a gene. CDR3 nucleotides: TGTGCCAGCAGTGAGGGATACAGGGGCATAGAGACCCAGTACTTC. Residues: CASSEGYRGIETQYF.

V gene TRBV20-1 combines with J gene TRBJ2-1, with TRBD2 as a possible D gene (7 bases). Trimming shortened V by 5 bases and J by 7 bases, and 27 bases separated the two germline ends. This CDR3 contains 17 residues. Germline CDR1 is DFQATT and CDR2 is SNEGSKA (reference sequence). As DNA, the CDR3 is TGCAGTGCTTCCCCGCCGGGACTAACGGGGGGCCTTAATGAGCAGTTCTTC. This sequence encodes CSASPPGLTGGLNEQFF.

The table lists this clonotype with a count of one. A much larger clone differs from this one at a single base, so this may be a read error. The chain is built from TRBV6-1 and TRBJ1-5; D not resolved. V was cut by 6 bases and J by 0 bases, with 12 bases left in between. CDR1 and CDR2 (germline): MNHNS, SASEGT. This CDR3 has 15 residues. CDR3 amino acids: CASRENRFSNQPQHF. Here the CDR3 DNA reads TGTGCCAGCAGGGAGAACCGTTTTAGCAATCAGCCCCAGCATTTT.

There are a few counts of this clonotype. The gene calls are TRBV21-1 and TRBJ2-5; the table's D call, TRBD1, has no DNA check behind it. TRBV21-1 is an annotated pseudogene. The CDR3 runs 19 residues. The CDR3 nucleotides read TGTGCCAGCAGCCAGCACAGGGGTGTGCGAGGGAGCGGGGAAGAGACCCAGTACTTC. Protein sequence: CASSQHRGVRGSGEETQYF.

Comment on this clonotype: A much larger clone lies one base from this, so it may be a read error. The genes are TRBV20-1 and TRBJ1-6; weak D call: TRBD1 (6 bases). Germline values: CDR1 DFQATT, CDR2 SNEGSKA (reference sequence). With 3 bases removed from V and 10 bases from J, the gap between germline ends came to 13 bases. The CDR3 has 13 amino acids. In DNA, the CDR3 is TGCAGTGCTAGGTCCCAGGGGTGCTCACCCCTCCACTTT. Protein sequence: CSARSQGCSPLHF.

The chain uses TRBV20-1 and TRBJ1-6; TRBD1 agrees at 10 bases. The V gene's germline CDR1 is DFQATT and CDR2 SNEGSKA (reference sequence). The CDR3 has 19 amino acids. With 1 base clipped from V and 0 bases from J, the junction kept 9 bases outside the gene matches. The CDR3 loop is CSARAGDRGMSSYNSPLHF. CDR3 sequence (DNA): TGCAGTGCTAGAGCTGGGGACAGGGGTATGAGCTCCTATAATTCACCCCTCCACTTT.

There are a few counts of this clonotype. The genes are TRBV7-2 and TRBJ1-5, with D uncertain. V was cut by 1 base and J by 2 bases, with 6 bases left in between. In germline, CDR1 is SGHTA, CDR2 FQGNSA. This CDR3 region has 14 residues. This CDR3 reads CASSLEGRNQPQHF. The DNA for the CDR3 is TGTGCCAGCAGCTTAGAAGGCCGCAATCAGCCCCAGCATTTT.

This clonotype was seen a handful of times. V and J are TRBV7-2 and TRBJ1-2; TRBD1 is a possible D gene (5 bases). V was cut by 0 bases and J by 4 bases, with 15 bases left in between. The CDR3 has 16 amino acids. Germline-derived CDR1 and CDR2 are SGHTA and FQGNSA. This chain's CDR3 is CASSLAVYRGGYGYTF. In DNA, the CDR3 is TGTGCCAGCAGCTTAGCCGTATATCGGGGGGGCTATGGCTACACCTTC.

This clonotype showed up many times. The rearrangement links TRBV7-9 to TRBJ2-7; the match to TRBD2 covers 10 bases. V shed 5 bases, J shed 2 bases, and the junction held 3 bases outside the gene matches. CDR3 length equals 14 residues. CDR1 is SEHNR, CDR2 FQNEAQ, per germline (reference sequence). The chain's CDR3 is CASSRGLAAYEQYF. The CDR3, as DNA: TGTGCCAGCAGCCGCGGACTAGCGGCCTACGAGCAGTACTTC.

V gene TRBV9 combines with J gene TRBJ2-2, with TRBD2 as a possible D gene (6 bases). This CDR3 has 13 residues. CDR1 SGDLS and CDR2 YYNGEE come from the germline V gene. With 3 bases removed from V and 4 bases from J, the gap between germline ends came to 7 bases. The chain's CDR3 is CASSGSGTGELFF. For the CDR3, the DNA is TGTGCCAGCAGCGGTAGCGGCACCGGGGAGCTGTTTTTT. The full variable domain, rest sourced from reference TRBV9 and TRBJ2-2, is DSGVTQTPKHLITATGQRVTLRCSPRSGDLSVYWYQQSLDQGLQFLIQYYNGEERAKGNILERFSAQQFPDLHSELNLSSLELGDSALYFCASSGSGTGELFFGEGSRLTVL.

V gene TRBV6-1 combines with J gene TRBJ1-4; 8 bases fit TRBD1. V gave up 6 bases and J gave up 4 bases; unmatched junction bases: 7. The CDR3 is 15 amino acids. Looked up from germline, CDR1 is MNHNS and CDR2 is SASEGT. The CDR3 loop is CASSLTGAVNEKLFF. CDR3 nucleotide sequence: TGTGCCAGCAGCTTGACAGGGGCGGTTAATGAAAAACTGTTTTTT.